A single sample is the source of the 20 T cell receptor beta chains below, sequenced in a study of graft-versus-host responses after intestinal transplantation. No antigen is known for these receptors. Some clones are missing from TCRdb's copy, which holds only in-frame ones; the method was immunoSEQ multiplex PCR. Among approximately 85,000 clones listed, approximately 92% were seen once. The specimen was unstimulated CD8+ T cells sorted from spleen or lymph node cells, collected before transplant. Receptors were obtained from a human donor who was the organ donor for an intestinal transplant.

The chain has TRBV29-1 and TRBJ2-3; 10 positions agree with TRBD2. This CDR3 is built from 16 residues. V gave up 6 bases and J gave up 2 bases; unmatched junction bases: 11. The germline V gene encodes CDR1 SQVTM and CDR2 ANQGSEA. The CDR3 nucleotides read TGCAGCGTCCCCGACGAAGCGGGAGGGAACACAGATACGCAGTATTTT. It is translated as CSVPDEAGGNTDTQYF.

The J gene is TRBJ2-2, the V gene TRBV7-9; possible D gene TRBD2, 5 bases. The CDR3 is 12 amino acids. Per the germline V gene, CDR1 is SEHNR and CDR2 is FQNEAQ (reference sequence). V lost 11 bases and J 4 bases, leaving 11 bases between the germline ends. CDR3 protein: CAGLLLTGELFF. The CDR3 bases are TGTGCCGGACTCCTTCTCACCGGGGAGCTGTTTTTT.

V gene TRBV13 combines with J gene TRBJ1-2, with D possibly matching TRBD1 (5 bases). CDR3 size: 16 residues. The germline gives CDR1 PRHDT, CDR2 FYEKMQ (reference sequence). The germline V and J ends were trimmed by 5 bases and 1 base, with 17 bases remaining between them. The CDR3 here is CASSLATQGGNYGYTF. Here the CDR3 DNA reads TGTGCCAGCAGCCTGGCCACTCAGGGAGGTAACTATGGCTACACCTTC.

The chain carries TRBV4-2 and TRBJ2-5, with 7 bases aligning to TRBD2. The J call may be incorrect, as the DNA end agrees better with TRBJ2-7. Per germline, CDR1 LGHNA and CDR2 YNFKEQ. There are 17 residues in the CDR3. This chain's CDR3 is CASSPLGWDYLSYEQYF. The CDR3 bases are TGTGCCAGCAGCCCCCTGGGTTGGGACTACCTATCCTACGAGCAGTACTTC.

This rearrangement joins TRBV5-4 to TRBJ2-7; TRBD2 agrees at 10 bases. The CDR3 is 14 residues long. The V gene's germline CDR1 is SGHNT and CDR2 YYREEE (reference sequence). V gave up 4 bases and J gave up 3 bases; unmatched junction bases: 4. The CDR3 sequence: CASSASSGGYEQYF. The CDR3 DNA reads as TGTGCCAGCAGCGCTTCTAGCGGGGGCTACGAGCAGTACTTC.

In nucleotides, the CDR3 is TGTGCCAGCAGCTTTGCAGTACTAGCAGCCACAGATACGCAGTATTTT. Protein product: CASSFAVLAATDTQYF. This chain connects TRBV7-9 to TRBJ2-3, with D possibly matching TRBD2 (6 bases). Per germline, CDR1 SEHNR and CDR2 FQNEAQ (reference sequence). Between the trimmed V and J ends, which lost 3 bases and 2 bases, there was a span of 15 bases. This CDR3 has 16 amino acids.

The rearrangement joins TRBV6-5 to TRBJ2-1, with D maybe TRBD2 (5 bases). CDR3 length equals 15 residues. Per germline, CDR1 MNHEY and CDR2 SVGAGI. The V end lost 4 bases, the J end lost 0 bases, and 10 bases lay between the germline ends. CDR3 region: CASSLSGSSYNEQFF. The CDR3 DNA reads as TGTGCCAGCAGTTTAAGCGGAAGCTCCTACAATGAGCAGTTCTTC.

The rearrangement joins TRBV19 to TRBJ2-1; D gene unclear. The CDR3 consists of 13 residues. Germline loops: CDR1 LNHDA, CDR2 SQIVND (reference sequence). The V end lost 2 bases, the J end lost 7 bases, and 9 bases lay between the germline ends. CDR3 nucleotide sequence: TGTGCCAGTAGTATAACTTCGCGGAATGAGCAGTTCTTC. Encoded protein: CASSITSRNEQFF.

This chain links TRBV19 with TRBJ2-1; no clear D gene. The V end was cut by 5 bases, the J end by 5 bases, with 10 bases between. CDR1 is LNHDA and CDR2 is SQIVND in the germline V gene (reference sequence). There are 13 residues in the CDR3. This chain's CDR3 is CASSSLLDNEQFF. For the CDR3, the DNA is TGTGCCAGTAGTTCGCTACTGGACAATGAGCAGTTCTTC.

J is TRBJ2-3 and V is TRBV9, with 7 bases matching TRBD1. The CDR3 runs 13 residues. The V gene end was trimmed by 7 bases and the J gene end by 2 bases; junction bases not matched to a gene: 4. Germline V CDR1 and CDR2: SGDLS, YYNGEE. DNA for the CDR3: TGTGCCAGCCGGGACAGCTACACAGATACGCAGTATTTT. It encodes CASRDSYTDTQYF.

This rearrangement joins TRBV18 to TRBJ2-7, with D maybe TRBD1 (5 bases). The V end was cut by 3 bases, the J end by 3 bases, with 21 bases between. Germline lookup yields CDR1 KGHSH and CDR2 LQKENI. The CDR3 contains 17 residues. Here the CDR3 reads CASSPAWPGLRRYEQYF. DNA for the CDR3: TGTGCCAGCTCACCCGCTTGGCCAGGGCTTAGGCGCTACGAGCAGTACTTC.

Regarding this clone: The junction does not match germline at one end; this may be a read error. The rearrangement uses TRBV19 and TRBJ1-2; the D is unclear. This CDR3 is built from 13 residues. Germline V gene lookup returns CDR1 LNHDA and CDR2 SQIVND (reference sequence). CDR3 nucleotides: TGTGCCAGTAGGACGGCCGGAAACTATGGCTACACTTTC. Amino acids: CASRTAGNYGYTF.

This chain links TRBV9 with TRBJ1-4; tentative D call: TRBD1 (6 bases). This CDR3 spans 15 amino acids. V was pared by 4 bases and J by 6 bases, with 16 bases between. Per germline, CDR1 SGDLS and CDR2 YYNGEE. CDR3 protein: CASSQRYGGDEKLFF. CDR3 nucleotide sequence: TGTGCCAGCAGCCAGCGATATGGGGGCGATGAAAAACTGTTTTTT. The entire variable domain, with the rest obtained from reference TRBV9 and TRBJ1-4, is as follows: DSGVTQTPKHLITATGQRVTLRCSPRSGDLSVYWYQQSLDQGLQFLIQYYNGEERAKGNILERFSAQQFPDLHSELNLSSLELGDSALYFCASSQRYGGDEKLFFGSGTQLSVL.

The chain has TRBV7-2 and TRBJ2-7; 12 positions agree with TRBD2. The trim removed 7 bases at V and 4 bases at J, leaving 17 bases unmatched. From germline, CDR1 is SGHTA and CDR2 FQGNSA. CDR3 size: 18 residues. As DNA, the CDR3 is TGTGCCAGCACCCCACTAGGTTCTAGCGGGAGGGCCGAGTACGAGCAGTACTTC. Translating it yields CASTPLGSSGRAEYEQYF.

The genes are TRBV7-2 and TRBJ2-7; TRBD1 aligns across 9 bases. The CDR3 consists of 16 residues. J was trimmed by 3 bases and V by 6 bases; bases with no gene match: 12. From germline, CDR1 is SGHTA and CDR2 FQGNSA. The CDR3 is CASSSPHRDRVYEQYF. CDR3 bases: TGTGCCAGCAGTTCCCCTCACCGGGACAGGGTCTACGAGCAGTACTTC. Complete variable domain (other parts from reference TRBV7-2 and TRBJ2-7): GAGVSQSPSNKVTEKGKDVELRCDPISGHTALYWYRQSLGQGLEFLIYFQGNSAPDKSGLPSDRFSAERTGGSVSTLTIQRTQQEDSAVYLCASSSPHRDRVYEQYFGPGTRLTVT.

The chain uses TRBV10-3 and TRBJ2-7; 12 positions match TRBD2. The length of the CDR3 is 15 residues. Germline V lookup: CDR1 ENHRY, CDR2 SYGVKD. The junction had 7 bases not matched to a gene; V was cut back by 6 bases and J by 4 bases. CDR3 DNA sequence: TGTGCCATCAGGAGACTAGCGGGGGAACAGTACGAGCAGTACTTC. It encodes CAIRRLAGEQYEQYF.

The V gene is TRBV4-3, the J gene TRBJ2-3; 8 bases align to TRBD2. Trimming at V came to 2 bases and at J to 2 bases, leaving 6 bases not matched to a gene. CDR3 length: 16 residues. Germline V CDR1 and CDR2: LGHNA, YSLEER. CDR3 DNA: TGCGCCAGCAGCCAAAATAGCGGGACCCTCACAGATACGCAGTATTTT. The encoded protein is CASSQNSGTLTDTQYF.

The rearrangement links TRBV27 to TRBJ2-3; 13 bases match TRBD2. This CDR3 contains 15 residues. After removal of 4 bases from V and 6 bases from J, the junction contained 4 bases not matched to a gene. Germline values: CDR1 MNHEY, CDR2 SMNVEV (reference sequence). CDR3 sequence reads: CASSSPTSGRDTQYF. The CDR3, as DNA: TGTGCCAGCAGTTCGCCGACTAGCGGGAGGGATACGCAGTATTTT.

The chain recombines TRBV2 with TRBJ2-1, with 12 bases aligning to TRBD2. Germline V lookup: CDR1 SNHLY, CDR2 FYNNEI. With 6 bases clipped from V and 3 bases from J, the junction kept 21 bases outside the gene matches. The CDR3 runs to 21 residues. CDR3 sequence: CASSVMGALAGGPGSYNEQFF. The CDR3 DNA reads TGTGCCAGCAGCGTCATGGGGGCCCTAGCGGGAGGGCCTGGTAGCTACAATGAGCAGTTCTTC.

This rearrangement joins TRBV2 to TRBJ2-5; possible D gene TRBD2, 5 bases. CDR3 size: 12 residues. Germline values: CDR1 SNHLY, CDR2 FYNNEI. V shed 8 bases and J shed 3 bases, with 10 bases lying between them. The CDR3 DNA follows: TGTGCCAGCGAGGACTCAGAAGAGACCCAGTACTTC. The encoded protein is CASEDSEETQYF.